The T cell receptor beta chain under discussion was sequenced for a study of blood T cell repertoires in COVID-19. As for the study in general: Sources were T cells, B-cell-depleted T cells, or PBMCs; the material itself was cDNA or gDNA.

Per the authors' pipeline: Amplifying reference gene primers gave estimates of nucleated cell counts. The repertoire was sequenced with immunoSEQ multiplex PCR; TCRdb's copy has only in-frame clones and lacks some. The V and J calls and clone size were taken over from that table, and D and trimming were inferred from the DNA. The data contain over 100,000 clones, over 80% of them singletons. This sequence originates from an older woman with acute or convalescent COVID-19. The sequenced sample was peripheral blood.

This chain's CDR3 is CASSLGGGAINEQFF. Written as DNA, the CDR3 is TGTGCCAGCAGCTTAGGCGGGGGGGCGATAAATGAGCAGTTCTTC. The chain combines TRBV7-8 with TRBJ2-1; 9 nucleotides agree with TRBD2. V lost 1 base and J lost 7; bases outside the gene matches: 5. The CDR3 totals 15 residues. Germline V gene lookup returns CDR1 SGHVS and CDR2 FQNEAQ.